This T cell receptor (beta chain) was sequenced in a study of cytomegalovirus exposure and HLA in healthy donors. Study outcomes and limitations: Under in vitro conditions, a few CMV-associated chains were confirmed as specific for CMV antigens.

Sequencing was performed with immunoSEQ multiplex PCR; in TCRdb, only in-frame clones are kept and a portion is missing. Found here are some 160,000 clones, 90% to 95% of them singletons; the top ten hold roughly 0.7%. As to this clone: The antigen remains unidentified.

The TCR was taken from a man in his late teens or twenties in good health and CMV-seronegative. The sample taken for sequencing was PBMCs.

The CDR3 DNA reads as TGTGCCAGCCACTTGAGGGGGCAGACCGGGGAGCTGTTTTTT. Its protein product is CASHLRGQTGELFF. The J gene is TRBJ2-2, the V gene TRBV5-5; TRBD1 matches at 7 bases. Germline V gene sequence: CDR1 SGHKS, CDR2 YYEKEE (reference sequence). Trimming removed 7 bases from V and 5 bases from J; junction bases left unmatched: 8. The CDR3 extends over 14 amino acids.